The TCR beta chain under discussion was sequenced for a study of shared clonotypes between healthy human individuals. Produced via immunoSEQ multiplex PCR; TCRdb's table is partial and in-frame only. The sample holds over a million clones, around 97% seen once. Germline trimming cut 4 bases from V and 5 bases from J; bases unmatched to any gene: 11. The CDR3 has 17 residues. Per the germline V gene, CDR1 is SGHVS and CDR2 is FQNEAQ. V gene TRBV7-8 combines with J gene TRBJ2-2; 9 positions match TRBD1. The sequenced sample consisted of naive CD4+ T cells sorted from blood. Subset indicated: CD45RA+ positively selected. The source is a man aged 25-40 years in good health. For the CDR3, the DNA is TGTGCCAGCAGCTACAACACCGGGACAGGGCGAACCGGGGAGCTGTTTTTT. This sequence encodes CASSYNTGTGRTGELFF.